This paragraph covers one TCR beta chain sequence. Its matching antigen is unknown. The data are from a study of shared clonotypes between healthy human individuals. CDR1 is SGHRS and CDR2 is YFSETQ in the germline V gene. Trimming removed 1 base from V and 10 bases from J, with 9 bases in between. The CDR3 length is 13 residues. Findings and caveats of the study: Naive subsets, compared against memory subsets, generally had larger estimated richness values. Lower generation probabilities were found for non-shared clonotypes than for those shared by all four donors.

At deep level, the assay was performed. Profiling relied on immunoSEQ multiplex PCR, and the TCRdb table lists in-frame clones only, not all of them. The sample has 2 million to 2.5 million clones, just over 90% seen once; the top ten hold about 0.41%. Investigators divided CD4+ cells into CD45RA+ naive and CD45RA-negative memory subsets. The V gene is TRBV5-1, the J gene TRBJ1-6; D gene uncertain. Sequenced material: naive CD4+ T cells from PBMCs. The subset is: CD45RA+ positively selected. This TCR was recovered from a man aged 18 to 30 in good health. Some clones in this sample may be carry-over from other donors' samples. The CDR3 DNA sequence: TGCGCCAGCAGCTTGATAACAGAATCACCCCTCCACTTT. It codes for CASSLITESPLHF.